This T cell receptor beta chain was identified in a study of beta chain features in type 1 diabetes. The whole isolated RNA underwent reverse transcription, so sequencing captured expressed TCRB transcripts. Libraries were prepared by immunoSEQ multiplex PCR; TCRdb keeps only in-frame clonotypes and omits some of them. The sample has hundreds of thousands of clones; over 11% are singletons. General study findings and limits: Researchers report that Type 1 diabetes patients had moderately but significantly shorter TCRB CDR3s across all four CD4+ subsets.

Per the germline V gene, CDR1 is SQVTM and CDR2 is ANQGSEA. The CDR3 totals 15 residues. V was clipped by 7 bases and J by 2 bases, with 20 bases between them. Turning to this clone: The antigen is unknown.

The sample consisted of naive CD4+ T cells from blood. The receptor was derived from a man aged 18 to 35 with type 1 diabetes. The chain has TRBV29-1 and TRBJ2-5, with D possibly called TRBD1 or TRBD2 (5 bases each). The chain's CDR3 is CSGGGPGPAQETQYF. The CDR3, as DNA: TGCAGCGGCGGCGGCCCGGGACCTGCGCAAGAGACCCAGTACTTC.